The entry that follows covers one TCR beta chain sequence. This record belongs to a study of cytomegalovirus exposure and HLA in healthy donors. The germline V gene has CDR1 SGHRS and CDR2 YFSETQ. The ends lost 0 bases at V and 1 base at J; junction bases unmatched: 0. This CDR3 comprises 15 residues. The PCR contained 60 Vbeta and 13 Jbeta primers. Produced via immunoSEQ multiplex PCR; TCRdb's table is partial and in-frame only. The data contain about 120,000 clones, roughly 63% of them singletons. The chain couples TRBV5-1 to TRBJ2-3, with TRBD2 identical over 9 bases. The TCR comes from a man in his forties or fifties in good health and CMV-seropositive. What was sequenced was PBMCs. The CDR3 protein is CASSLGTSGTDTQYF. CDR3 sequence (DNA): TGCGCCAGCAGCTTGGGGACTAGCGGCACAGATACGCAGTATTTT.